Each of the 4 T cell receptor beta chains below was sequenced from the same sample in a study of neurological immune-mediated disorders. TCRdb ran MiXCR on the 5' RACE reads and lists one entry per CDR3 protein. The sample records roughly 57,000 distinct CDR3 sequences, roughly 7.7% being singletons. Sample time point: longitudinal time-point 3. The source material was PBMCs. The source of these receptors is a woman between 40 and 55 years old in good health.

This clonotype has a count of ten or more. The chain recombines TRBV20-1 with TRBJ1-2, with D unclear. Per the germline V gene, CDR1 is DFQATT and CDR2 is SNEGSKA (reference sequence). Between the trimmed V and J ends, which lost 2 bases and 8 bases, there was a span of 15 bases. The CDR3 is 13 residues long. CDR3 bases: TGCAGTGCTAGATTCAGGCCCGACGGAGGCTACACCTTC. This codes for CSARFRPDGGYTF.

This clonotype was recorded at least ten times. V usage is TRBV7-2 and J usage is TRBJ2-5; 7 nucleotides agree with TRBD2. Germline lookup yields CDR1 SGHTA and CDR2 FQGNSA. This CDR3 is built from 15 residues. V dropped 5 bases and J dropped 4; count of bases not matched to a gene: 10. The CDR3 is CASSPGGGRRETQYF. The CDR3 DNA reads TGTGCCAGCAGCCCCGGCGGGGGTCGGAGAGAGACCCAGTACTTC.

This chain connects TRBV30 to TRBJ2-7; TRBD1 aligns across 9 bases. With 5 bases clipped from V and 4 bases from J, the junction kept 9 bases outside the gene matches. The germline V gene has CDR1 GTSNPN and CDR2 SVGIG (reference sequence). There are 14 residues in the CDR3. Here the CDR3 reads CAWEPGQGGYEQYF. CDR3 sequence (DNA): TGTGCCTGGGAACCGGGACAGGGAGGGTACGAGCAGTACTTC.

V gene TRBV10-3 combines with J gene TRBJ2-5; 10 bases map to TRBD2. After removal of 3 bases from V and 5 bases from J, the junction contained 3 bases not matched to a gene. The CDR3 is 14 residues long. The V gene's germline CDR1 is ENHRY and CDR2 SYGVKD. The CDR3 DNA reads TGTGCCATCAGTGACCAGCGGGGGGGGGAGACCCAGTACTTC. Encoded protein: CAISDQRGGETQYF.